Listed here are 22 T cell receptor beta chains from one sample, sequenced in a study of blood T cell repertoires in COVID-19. Profiling relied on immunoSEQ multiplex PCR, and the TCRdb table lists in-frame clones only, not all of them. Of about 170,000 clones in the sample, about four fifths were seen once. Sequencing input: peripheral blood. The origin of the receptors is a human donor with acute or convalescent COVID-19. The donor label of this sample is uncertain.

The J gene is TRBJ2-2, the V gene TRBV18, with unresolved D. Germline CDR1 is KGHSH and CDR2 is LQKENI. Trimming removed 6 bases from V and 8 bases from J, with 22 bases in between. This CDR3 has 16 amino acids. In DNA form, the CDR3 reads TGTGCCAGCTCCCAGAACGGCGGCAAGGTTACTGGGGAGCTGTTTTTT. It codes for CASSQNGGKVTGELFF.

The chain employs TRBV6-5 and TRBJ2-7; D is perhaps TRBD1 (6 bases). The CDR3 totals 13 residues. The ends were cut back, 5 bases at V and 5 bases at J, with 13 bases in the middle. Per germline, CDR1 MNHEY and CDR2 SVGAGI. The CDR3 sequence: CASSRQVLNEQYF. The CDR3 DNA reads as TGTGCCAGCAGTCGACAGGTATTGAACGAGCAGTACTTC.

The chain is built from TRBV6-1 and TRBJ1-2; D is undetermined. The CDR3 spans 17 residues. V lost 1 base and J lost 5, with 20 bases in between. Germline-derived CDR1 and CDR2 are MNHNS and SASEGT. This CDR3 reads CASSEGPLGSGMYGYTF. The CDR3 bases are TGTGCCAGCAGTGAAGGCCCCTTGGGGAGCGGGATGTATGGCTACACCTTC.

The rearrangement joins TRBV6-1 to TRBJ1-5; D unclear. The germline gives CDR1 MNHNS, CDR2 SASEGT. The V gene lost 1 base and the J gene lost 4 bases, with 5 bases spanning the gap. CDR3 length: 13 residues. In DNA, the CDR3 is TGTGCCAGCAGTGAAGAGAGGAATCAGCCCCAGCATTTT. It translates to CASSEERNQPQHF.

The V and J genes are TRBV6-5 and TRBJ2-3, with TRBD1 identical over 7 bases. This CDR3 contains 13 residues. Germline V CDR1 and CDR2: MNHEY, SVGAGI. J was trimmed by 3 bases and V by 5 bases; bases with no gene match: 2. The CDR3 DNA sequence: TGTGCCAGCAGTAAACAGGGGACAGATACGCAGTATTTT. Translating it yields CASSKQGTDTQYF.

This clone was detected a few times. The chain links TRBV18 to TRBJ2-1; the match to TRBD2 covers 16 bases. The V segment lost 2 bases and the J segment 6 bases; nucleotides outside the gene matches: 4. The CDR3 runs to 17 residues. Germline V gene lookup returns CDR1 KGHSH and CDR2 LQKENI. CDR3 coding DNA: TGTGCCAGCTCACCATCGGGACTAGCGGGAGGGGGCAATGAGCAGTTCTTC. Translated: CASSPSGLAGGGNEQFF.

This chain links TRBV5-1 with TRBJ1-6; 7 bases are a match to TRBD1. The CDR3 length is 16 residues. J gave up 10 bases and V 0 bases, and 10 bases lay outside the gene matches. Looked up from germline, CDR1 is SGHRS and CDR2 is YFSETQ. CDR3 nucleotide sequence: TGCGCCAGCAGCTTGGGACGGACCAAGGGGGCATCACCCCTCCACTTT. The encoded protein is CASSLGRTKGASPLHF.

V and J are TRBV6-1 and TRBJ2-5, with 8 bases aligning to TRBD2. The CDR3 is made up of 18 amino acids. Germline V gene lookup returns CDR1 MNHNS and CDR2 SASEGT. V lost 0 bases and J lost 2; bases outside the gene matches: 11. The CDR3 DNA sequence: TGTGCCAGCAGTGAAGCGTATGGGACTAGTCCGAATCAAGAGACCCAGTACTTC. Encoded protein: CASSEAYGTSPNQETQYF.

This chain links TRBV6-4 with TRBJ1-1; D might be TRBD1 (6 bases). V was trimmed by 6 bases and J by 5 bases, leaving 13 bases between them. Per germline, CDR1 MRHNA and CDR2 SNTAGT. The CDR3 length is 13 residues. CDR3 sequence: CASSEQGGTEAFF. In DNA form, the CDR3 reads TGTGCCAGCAGCGAACAGGGCGGGACTGAAGCTTTCTTT.

About this clone itself: This CDR3 is also generated by other DNA sequences in the sample. The chain uses TRBV20-1 and TRBJ2-5; D is perhaps TRBD2 (5 bases). CDR1 DFQATT and CDR2 SNEGSKA come from the germline V gene (reference sequence). The CDR3 is 11 residues long. V lost 5 bases, J lost 5 bases, and 9 bases lay in between. CDR3 sequence (DNA): TGCAGTGCTTCACTAGGGGAGACCCAGTACTTC. The encoded protein is CSASLGETQYF.

This clone was observed once. The V gene is TRBV7-2, the J gene TRBJ2-7; perhaps TRBD2 as D (5 bases). The CDR3 runs 14 residues. Germline V gene sequence: CDR1 SGHTA, CDR2 FQGNSA. Trimming removed 3 bases from V and 6 bases from J, with 15 bases in between. The CDR3 sequence is CASSFQRFGGEQYF. CDR3 nucleotides: TGTGCCAGCAGCTTCCAGCGCTTTGGAGGCGAGCAGTACTTC.

The CDR3, as DNA: TGTGCCAGCAGCTTCGGGACAGGGGGCTATGGCTACACCTTC. Its translation is CASSFGTGGYGYTF. V usage is TRBV7-9 and J usage is TRBJ1-2; 11 nucleotides line up with TRBD1. CDR3 size: 14 residues. CDR1 and CDR2 from the germline V gene are SEHNR and FQNEAQ (reference sequence). Germline trimming cut 3 bases from V and 4 bases from J; bases unmatched to any gene: 1.

The chain links TRBV11-2 to TRBJ1-1; 8 bases are shared with TRBD1. The CDR3 contains 15 residues. Trimming cost V 5 bases and J 0 bases; bases outside gene matches: 5. Germline loops: CDR1 SGHAT, CDR2 FQNNGV. The CDR3 bases are TGTGCCAGCAGCGCGGACAGGGCAATGAACACTGAAGCTTTCTTT. Its protein product is CASSADRAMNTEAFF.

J is TRBJ1-6 and V is TRBV11-2; D is unclear. Per germline, CDR1 SGHAT and CDR2 FQNNGV. V lost 5 bases to trimming and J lost 10 bases, with 15 bases between them. The CDR3 has 14 amino acids. The CDR3 DNA follows: TGTGCCAGCAGCCTTATCGAGGGTGGGTCACCCCTCCACTTT. Protein sequence: CASSLIEGGSPLHF.

The V gene is TRBV5-6, the J gene TRBJ1-5; the D gene is possibly TRBD1 (5 bases). Germline assignment: CDR1 SGHDT and CDR2 YYEEEE. CDR3 length equals 15 residues. With 0 bases removed from V and 7 bases from J, the gap between germline ends came to 14 bases. CDR3 sequence reads: CASSLGWQGGQPQHF. CDR3 sequence (DNA): TGTGCCAGCAGCTTGGGGTGGCAGGGCGGCCAGCCCCAGCATTTT.

This chain connects TRBV5-6 to TRBJ2-5; 10 bases agree with TRBD2. The germline gives CDR1 SGHDT, CDR2 YYEEEE. The ends lost 1 base at V and 4 bases at J; junction bases unmatched: 10. There are 17 residues in the CDR3. CDR3 sequence reads: CASSLLSGRAVGETQYF. The DNA for the CDR3 is TGTGCCAGCAGCTTGTTAAGCGGGAGGGCCGTGGGAGAGACCCAGTACTTC.

The J gene is TRBJ1-4, the V gene TRBV30; 9 bases match TRBD1. The CDR3 runs to 13 residues. Germline V gene lookup returns CDR1 GTSNPN and CDR2 SVGIG (reference sequence). After removal of 5 bases from V and 8 bases from J, the junction contained 6 bases not matched to a gene. This chain's CDR3 is CAWGTGGREKLFF. In nucleotides, the CDR3 is TGTGCCTGGGGAACAGGGGGCCGGGAAAAACTGTTTTTT.

This clone was counted only a few times. The gene calls are TRBV19 and TRBJ1-5; no definite D call. V lost 5 bases and J 0 bases, leaving 20 bases between the germline ends. This CDR3 comprises 18 residues. Germline CDR1 reads LNHDA; CDR2 reads SQIVND (reference sequence). The CDR3 protein is CASSPRPFGEYSNQPQHF. CDR3 DNA: TGTGCCAGTAGTCCGAGGCCTTTCGGAGAATATAGCAATCAGCCCCAGCATTTT.

This clone was seen a single time. The chain is built from TRBV6-6 and TRBJ2-7; weak D call: TRBD1 (6 bases). CDR3 length equals 14 residues. CDR1 is MNHNY and CDR2 is SVGAGI in the germline V gene (reference sequence). Between the trimmed V and J ends, which lost 6 bases and 2 bases, there was a span of 14 bases. The CDR3 DNA follows: TGTGCCAGCAGAGCTGGACAGATCCCCTACGAGCAGTACTTC. Its protein product is CASRAGQIPYEQYF.

V and J are TRBV5-6 and TRBJ2-5; D might be TRBD2 (5 bases). The CDR3 loop spans 14 amino acids. Germline CDR1 is SGHDT and CDR2 is YYEEEE. With 2 bases removed from V and 0 bases from J, the gap between germline ends came to 8 bases. DNA for the CDR3: TGTGCCAGCAGCTTAGAGCGGTACCAAGAGACCCAGTACTTC. Amino acids: CASSLERYQETQYF.

The chain couples TRBV12-3 or TRBV12-4 to TRBJ1-2; a possible D gene is TRBD1 (5 bases). This CDR3 region has 13 residues. The V and J ends lost 6 bases and 0 bases respectively, with 8 bases between them. The CDR3 spells CASSSTANYGYTF. CDR3 nucleotide sequence: TGTGCCAGCAGCTCGACAGCTAACTATGGCTACACCTTC.

The V gene is TRBV6-5, the J gene TRBJ2-3; TRBD2 is a possible D gene (5 bases). From germline, CDR1 is MNHEY and CDR2 SVGAGI. V was trimmed by 8 bases and J by 6 bases, leaving 15 bases between them. The CDR3 covers 13 residues. CDR3 sequence (DNA): TGTGCCAGCCCCCCTCCGGACTCCGATACGCAGTATTTT. It specifies CASPPPDSDTQYF.